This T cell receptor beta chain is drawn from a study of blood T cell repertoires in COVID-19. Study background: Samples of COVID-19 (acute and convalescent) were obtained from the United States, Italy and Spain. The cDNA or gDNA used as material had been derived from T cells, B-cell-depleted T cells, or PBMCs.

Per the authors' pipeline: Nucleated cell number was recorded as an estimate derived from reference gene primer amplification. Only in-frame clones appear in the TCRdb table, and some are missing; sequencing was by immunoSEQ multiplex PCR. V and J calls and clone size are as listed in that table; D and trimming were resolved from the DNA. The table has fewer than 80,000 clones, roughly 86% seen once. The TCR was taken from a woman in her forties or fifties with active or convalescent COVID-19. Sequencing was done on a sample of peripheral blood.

This CDR3 reads CASSILLGLAGDYNEQFF. CDR3 nucleotides: TGTGCCAGTAGTATTTTATTGGGACTAGCGGGAGACTACAATGAGCAGTTCTTC. The chain has TRBV19 and TRBJ2-1; 14 bases line up with TRBD2. This CDR3 has 18 residues. Germline lookup yields CDR1 LNHDA and CDR2 SQIVND (reference sequence). The junction had 7 bases not matched to a gene; V was cut back by 3 bases and J by 3 bases.